A single sample gave rise to the 19 T cell receptor beta chains below, sequenced in a study of blood T cell repertoires in COVID-19. Repertoires were generated with immunoSEQ multiplex PCR, while TCRdb's copy carries only in-frame clones and drops some. The sample lists about 130,000 clones, around 80% occurring once. Sequencing was carried out using PBMCs or T cells enriched from blood (not recorded which). These receptors originate from a woman between 50 and 59 years old who had recovered from COVID-19.

The chain is built from TRBV4-2 and TRBJ1-5; TRBD1 matches at 7 bases. Germline CDR1 is LGHNA and CDR2 is YNFKEQ. The V segment lost 4 bases and the J segment 6 bases; nucleotides outside the gene matches: 12. The CDR3 covers 16 residues. The CDR3 loop is CASSPVLSQGVQPQHF. DNA of the CDR3: TGTGCCAGCAGCCCCGTATTATCCCAGGGGGTTCAGCCCCAGCATTTT.

This sequence joins TRBV12-3 or TRBV12-4 and TRBJ1-5; a possible D gene is TRBD1 (5 bases). V lost 7 bases, J lost 6 bases, and 10 bases lay in between. The CDR3 is 12 amino acids. The CDR3 is CASMYGGQPQHF. The CDR3 DNA reads TGTGCCAGCATGTACGGGGGTCAGCCCCAGCATTTT.

The chain combines TRBV20-1 with TRBJ2-5; D is perhaps TRBD1 (5 bases). Per the germline V gene, CDR1 is DFQATT and CDR2 is SNEGSKA (reference sequence). V shed 8 bases and J shed 0 bases, with 7 bases lying between them. The CDR3 extends over 11 amino acids. The CDR3 DNA follows: TGCAGTACGGACAACCAAGAGACCCAGTACTTC. It specifies CSTDNQETQYF.

V gene TRBV30 combines with J gene TRBJ1-3; TRBD1 might be the D (6 bases). The V gene's germline CDR1 is GTSNPN and CDR2 SVGIG (reference sequence). The CDR3 runs to 17 residues. V shed 4 bases and J shed 4 bases, with 23 bases lying between them. The CDR3 loop reads CAWTPLGGGPPGNTIYF. CDR3 nucleotides: TGTGCCTGGACCCCTCTAGGGGGGGGGCCGCCGGGAAACACCATATATTTT.

The genes are TRBV28 and TRBJ1-2; 7 bases map to TRBD1. The CDR3 extends over 17 amino acids. Germline values: CDR1 MDHEN, CDR2 SYDVKM. V gave up 3 bases and J gave up 4 bases; unmatched junction bases: 14. The CDR3 DNA sequence: TGTGCCAGCAGTTTTGAGAGGGCGACAGGGCGCCTCTATGGCTACACCTTC. This gives the protein CASSFERATGRLYGYTF.

The rearrangement joins TRBV29-1 to TRBJ1-1; TRBD1 might be the D (5 bases). Trimming cost V 2 bases and J 4 bases, with 11 bases left between them. Per the germline V gene, CDR1 is SQVTM and CDR2 is ANQGSEA. The CDR3 is made up of 13 amino acids. The CDR3 protein is CSVEKGLSTEAFF. The CDR3 DNA reads as TGCAGCGTTGAAAAGGGGTTGAGCACTGAAGCTTTCTTT.

This clone was detected only once. V usage is TRBV5-4 and J usage is TRBJ1-1, with 7 bases matching TRBD1. This CDR3 region has 15 residues. The trim removed 4 bases at V and 1 base at J, leaving 7 bases unmatched. Germline values: CDR1 SGHNT, CDR2 YYREEE (reference sequence). The CDR3 protein is CASSEYRGGNTEAFF. The CDR3 region has the DNA TGTGCCAGCAGCGAATACAGGGGCGGGAACACTGAAGCTTTCTTT.

CDR3 nucleotide sequence: TGCAGCGTTCAAGCGGGGACCTACGAGCAGTACTTC. It translates to CSVQAGTYEQYF. The chain has TRBV29-1 and TRBJ2-7, with 7 nucleotides matching TRBD2. Germline trimming cut 5 bases from V and 2 bases from J; bases unmatched to any gene: 3. Germline V CDR1 and CDR2: SQVTM, ANQGSEA. The CDR3 is 12 amino acids.

V and J are TRBV3-1 (or the pseudogene TRBV3-2) and TRBJ1-6, with 7 positions matching TRBD1. The CDR3 runs to 16 residues. CDR1 and CDR2 from the germline V gene are LGHDT and YNNKEL (reference sequence). The V gene end was trimmed by 4 bases and the J gene end by 10 bases; junction bases not matched to a gene: 13. The CDR3 sequence is CASSPRDRAGRSPLHF. CDR3 coding DNA: TGTGCCAGCAGCCCTAGAGACAGGGCCGGGCGATCACCCCTCCACTTT.

CDR3 in amino acids: CASSARTGASNEKLFF. CDR3 bases: TGCGCCAGCAGCGCGCGAACAGGGGCTTCTAATGAAAAACTGTTTTTT. The V and J genes are TRBV5-1 and TRBJ1-4, with 7 bases fitting TRBD1. This CDR3 has 16 residues. Germline trimming cut 4 bases from V and 3 bases from J; bases unmatched to any gene: 9. The germline gives CDR1 SGHRS, CDR2 YFSETQ.

V usage is TRBV5-1 and J usage is TRBJ2-2; the D is unclear. Germline V gives CDR1 SGHRS, CDR2 YFSETQ. The CDR3 loop spans 12 amino acids. Trimming removed 5 bases at V and 3 bases at J, with 5 bases between. As DNA, the CDR3 is TGCGCCAGCAGTCCAGACACCGGGGAGCTGTTTTTT. Its protein product is CASSPDTGELFF.

The CDR3 spells CATLNRGPAYNSPLHF. In DNA form, the CDR3 reads TGTGCCACCCTTAACAGGGGGCCCGCCTATAATTCACCCCTCCACTTT. The chain recombines TRBV27 with TRBJ1-6; 9 positions match TRBD1. The V segment lost 10 bases and the J segment 2 bases; nucleotides outside the gene matches: 9. The CDR3 has 16 amino acids. Germline CDR1 is MNHEY and CDR2 is SMNVEV (reference sequence).

This chain joins TRBV9 and TRBJ1-1, with 7 bases lining up with TRBD1. This CDR3 comprises 12 residues. Germline loops: CDR1 SGDLS, CDR2 YYNGEE. Unmatched junction bases numbered 3, after V lost 3 bases and J lost 7 bases. Here the CDR3 reads CASSATGIEAFF. DNA for the CDR3: TGTGCCAGCAGCGCGACAGGGATTGAAGCTTTCTTT.

This sequence joins TRBV7-3 and TRBJ2-3; D not certain. The germline V gene has CDR1 SGHTA and CDR2 FQGTGA. The V end was cut by 3 bases, the J end by 4 bases, with 8 bases between. The CDR3 is 13 amino acids. The CDR3 here is CASSFSDADTQYF. As DNA, the CDR3 is TGTGCCAGCAGCTTTAGTGATGCAGATACGCAGTATTTT.

This clone is a singleton in its sample. The rearrangement joins TRBV11-2 to TRBJ2-4; D is unresolved. The CDR3 has 12 residues. Germline V gene sequence: CDR1 SGHAT, CDR2 FQNNGV. The V and J ends lost 4 bases and 8 bases respectively, with 9 bases between them. CDR3 DNA: TGTGCCAGCAGCTCGGAACGGGACATTCAGTACTTC. Amino acids: CASSSERDIQYF. Combining the CDR3 with reference TRBV11-2 and TRBJ2-4 gives the whole variable domain EAGVAQSPRYKIIEKRQSVAFWCNPISGHATLYWYQQILGQGPKLLIQFQNNGVVDDSQLPKDRFSAERLKGVDSTLKIQPAKLEDSAVYLCASSSERDIQYFGAGTRLSVL.

Only one count was recorded for this clone. This chain links TRBV5-1 with TRBJ1-4, with a tentative D call TRBD1 (5 bases). With 0 bases removed from V and 4 bases from J, the gap between germline ends came to 13 bases. The germline V gene has CDR1 SGHRS and CDR2 YFSETQ. The CDR3 is 16 residues long. The CDR3 spells CASSLGLRQFNEKLFF. The CDR3 region has the DNA TGCGCCAGCAGCTTGGGTCTTCGACAGTTTAATGAAAAACTGTTTTTT. The variable domain in full, completed from reference TRBV5-1 and TRBJ1-4, reads KAGVTQTPRYLIKTRGQQVTLSCSPISGHRSVSWYQQTPGQGLQFLFEYFSETQRNKGNFPGRFSGRQFSNSRSEMNVSTLELGDSALYLCASSLGLRQFNEKLFFGSGTQLSVL.

DNA of the CDR3: TGTGCCAGCAGCTTCATTCGGACTAGCGGGGGGGCAGGTGAGCAGTACTTC. This encodes CASSFIRTSGGAGEQYF. V usage is TRBV5-4 and J usage is TRBJ2-7, with 15 bases identical to TRBD2. The CDR3 sequence is 17 residues long. Unmatched junction bases numbered 10, after V lost 2 bases and J lost 7 bases. Germline V CDR1 and CDR2: SGHNT, YYREEE (reference sequence). Together with reference TRBV5-4 and TRBJ2-7, the CDR3 gives the full variable domain: ETGVTQSPTHLIKTRGQQVTLRCSSQSGHNTVSWYQQALGQGPQFIFQYYREEENGRGNFPPRFSGLQFPNYSSELNVNALELDDSALYLCASSFIRTSGGAGEQYFGPGTRLTVT.

The chain carries TRBV28 and TRBJ1-5; D not certain. The germline CDR1 and CDR2 sequences are MDHEN and SYDVKM. There are 15 residues in the CDR3. The germline V and J ends were trimmed by 7 bases and 1 base, with 14 bases remaining between them. The CDR3 loop is CASTSSGGSNQPQHF. Written as DNA, the CDR3 is TGTGCCAGCACCTCCTCAGGCGGGAGCAATCAGCCCCAGCATTTT.

The V call is TRBV5-4, the J call TRBJ2-2; 9 bases fit TRBD2. Germline CDR1 reads SGHNT; CDR2 reads YYREEE (reference sequence). V lost 5 bases to trimming and J lost 7 bases; unmatched junction nucleotides: 6. The CDR3 contains 14 residues. This CDR3 reads CASSAGTSYGELFF. Here the CDR3 DNA reads TGTGCCAGCAGTGCCGGGACTAGCTACGGGGAGCTGTTTTTT.